These 18 T cell receptor beta chains share one sample of origin, sequenced in a study of T cells in Graves' hyperthyroidism and ophthalmopathy. The CDR3 regions of TCR beta were amplified from RNA transcripts. The TCR CDR3 first-round RT-PCR relied on the HTBI primer set. TCRdb fed the multiplex PCR reads into MiXCR, producing one record per CDR3 protein. Of under 350,000 distinct CDR3 sequences in the sample, 15% to 20% were seen once. The sequenced sample consisted of blood. Receptors were obtained from a woman between 45 and 65 years old with Graves' hyperthyroidism.

Points on this clonotype: Mismatch with germline at one junction end may stem from a read error. The chain has TRBV19 and TRBJ1-1; no reliable D call. Germline V lookup: CDR1 LNHDA, CDR2 SQIVND (reference sequence). The CDR3 consists of 14 residues. CDR3 in amino acids: CASSTPGLNTEAFF. DNA for the CDR3: TGTGCCAGTAGTACTCCGGGATTGAACACTGAGGCTTTCTTT.

This clonotype was seen at least ten times. This chain links TRBV27 with TRBJ2-5; 7 bases align to TRBD1. Germline V CDR1 and CDR2: MNHEY, SMNVEV (reference sequence). CDR3 size: 14 residues. With V trimmed by 2 bases and J by 7 bases, 7 bases remained unmatched. The chain's CDR3 is CASSLQGVWGTQYF. For the CDR3, the DNA is TGTGCCAGCAGTTTACAGGGGGTTTGGGGGACCCAGTACTTC.

V gene TRBV25-1 combines with J gene TRBJ2-2; 8 bases match TRBD2. Looked up from germline, CDR1 is MGHDK and CDR2 is SYGVNS. This CDR3 region has 16 residues. After removal of 3 bases from V and 7 bases from J, the junction contained 10 bases not matched to a gene. CDR3 sequence: CASSDPGRGTGGELFF. The CDR3 region has the DNA TGTGCCAGCAGTGACCCCGGGAGGGGAACAGGCGGGGAGCTGTTTTTT.

The V and J genes are TRBV29-1 and TRBJ2-2, with D uncertain. V lost 3 bases and J lost 4, with 6 bases in between. The CDR3 is 12 amino acids. From germline, CDR1 is SQVTM and CDR2 ANQGSEA. CDR3 protein: CSVDHGTGELFF. As DNA, the CDR3 is TGCAGCGTTGACCACGGCACCGGGGAGCTGTTTTTT.

This clonotype was counted many times. The V gene is TRBV7-6, the J gene TRBJ1-2; D remains unclear. The germline CDR1 and CDR2 sequences are SGHVS and FNYEAQ. CDR3 length: 12 residues. V gave up 5 bases and J gave up 4 bases, with 8 bases separating them. The CDR3 spells CASSVMGYGYTF. CDR3 bases: TGTGCCAGCAGCGTCATGGGCTATGGCTACACCTTC.

This clonotype came up many times. The rearrangement links TRBV20-1 to TRBJ2-3; 7 nucleotides align to TRBD2. Germline CDR1 is DFQATT and CDR2 is SNEGSKA (reference sequence). V gave up 0 bases and J gave up 2 bases; unmatched junction bases: 8. There are 16 residues in the CDR3. In nucleotides, the CDR3 is TGCAGTGCTAGAGAAACCCTAGCGGTTCACACAGATACGCAGTATTTT. This gives the protein CSARETLAVHTDTQYF.

This chain links TRBV27 with TRBJ2-7; 8 nucleotides align to TRBD2. V shed 2 bases, J shed 4 bases, and the junction held 7 bases outside the gene matches. The CDR3 is made up of 15 amino acids. In germline, CDR1 is MNHEY, CDR2 SMNVEV (reference sequence). CDR3 sequence: CASSLGAGGLYEQYF. The CDR3 coding sequence is TGTGCCAGCAGTTTAGGGGCGGGAGGATTATACGAGCAGTACTTC.

The table lists this clonotype with many counts. The genes are TRBV29-1 and TRBJ1-1; D uncertain. Germline values: CDR1 SQVTM, CDR2 ANQGSEA. The CDR3 runs 13 residues. V lost 7 bases, J lost 1 base, and 13 bases lay in between. The CDR3 coding sequence is TGCAGCGCCGGAGGTTTAGGGAACACTGAAGCTTTCTTT. This gives the protein CSAGGLGNTEAFF.

The rearrangement links TRBV10-3 to TRBJ2-1; TRBD2 agrees at 8 bases. Trimming cost V 7 bases and J 10 bases; bases outside gene matches: 6. CDR1 ENHRY and CDR2 SYGVKD come from the germline V gene. This CDR3 spans 12 amino acids. The CDR3 reads CAITGGRNEQFF. CDR3 DNA: TGTGCCATCACGGGGGGGAGAAACGAGCAGTTCTTC.

This clonotype was counted only a few times. V usage is TRBV9 and J usage is TRBJ2-3, with unresolved D. The CDR3 contains 15 residues. Deletions cut 4 bases from V and 2 bases from J, with 14 bases between. CDR1 is SGDLS, CDR2 YYNGEE, per germline. The CDR3 nucleotides are TGTGCCAGCAGCCCCCTGGTTGGGTTCACAGATACGCAGTATTTT. Translated, it gives CASSPLVGFTDTQYF.

This clonotype was seen ten or more times. The chain uses TRBV18 and TRBJ1-3; D not certain. V was pared by 3 bases and J by 0 bases, with 12 bases between. This CDR3 is built from 16 residues. From germline, CDR1 is KGHSH and CDR2 LQKENI. The CDR3 spells CASSPPWAHSGNTIYF. Written as DNA, the CDR3 is TGTGCCAGCTCACCGCCTTGGGCCCACTCTGGAAACACCATATATTTT.

J is TRBJ2-5 and V is TRBV5-1; perhaps TRBD2 as D (6 bases). Looked up from germline, CDR1 is SGHRS and CDR2 is YFSETQ. The CDR3 spans 16 residues. Between the trimmed V and J ends, which lost 2 bases and 2 bases, there was a span of 16 bases. In DNA form, the CDR3 reads TGCGCCAGCAGCTTCCCCCCACTGGACTATCAAGAGACCCAGTACTTC. Encoded protein: CASSFPPLDYQETQYF.

This clonotype turned up a few times. One end of the junction is discordant with germline, which a read error may explain. This chain joins TRBV11-2 and TRBJ2-2; D possibly matches TRBD1 or TRBD2 (5 bases each). This CDR3 contains 15 residues. Germline V gene data show CDR1 as SGHAT and CDR2 as FQNNGV. This CDR3 is CASSLRGVDTGEPFF. CDR3 coding DNA: TGTGCCAGCAGCTTAAGGGGAGTAGACACCGGGGAGCCGTTTTTT.

This clonotype was seen ten or more times. The V call is TRBV30, the J call TRBJ2-1, with D perhaps matching TRBD2 (6 bases). CDR3 size: 11 residues. Between the trimmed V and J ends, which lost 3 bases and 9 bases, there was a span of 9 bases. Germline CDR1 and CDR2: GTSNPN and SVGIG (reference sequence). The CDR3 DNA follows: TGTGCCTGGAGCTTAGCGGTTGAGCAGTTCTTC. The encoded protein is CAWSLAVEQFF.

This clonotype occurred a few times. This sequence joins TRBV29-1 and TRBJ2-2; TRBD2 matches 11 bases. The CDR3 totals 14 residues. CDR1 and CDR2 (germline): SQVTM, ANQGSEA. The ends lost 7 bases at V and 4 bases at J; junction bases unmatched: 5. CDR3 nucleotides: TGCAGCGGTGGGACTAGCGGACCCACCGGGGAGCTGTTTTTT. Translation gives CSGGTSGPTGELFF.

This clonotype was seen repeatedly, ten times or more. CDR3 in DNA: TGTGCCAGCTCAACAGGGTACAATGAGCAGTTCTTC. It specifies CASSTGYNEQFF. The chain recombines TRBV18 with TRBJ2-1; possibly TRBD1 for D (6 bases). The CDR3 loop spans 12 amino acids. V gave up 5 bases and J gave up 4 bases, with 6 bases separating them. Per the germline V gene, CDR1 is KGHSH and CDR2 is LQKENI. Variable domain in full (rest from reference TRBV18 and TRBJ2-1): NAGVMQNPRHLVRRRGQEARLRCSPMKGHSHVYWYRQLPEEGLKFMVYLQKENIIDESGMPKERFSAEFPKEGPSILRIQQVVRGDSAAYFCASSTGYNEQFFGPGTRLTVL.

The chain uses TRBV12-3 or TRBV12-4 and TRBJ2-2; D may be TRBD1 (5 bases). CDR3 size: 13 residues. The V end was cut by 3 bases, the J end by 6 bases, with 8 bases between. CDR3 nucleotide sequence: TGTGCCAGCAGTTTTAAGGGGCCCGGGGAGCTGTTTTTT. Its protein is CASSFKGPGELFF.

This clonotype was counted many times. CDR3 region: CASNQDGEAFF. CDR3 DNA: TGTGCCAGCAACCAGGACGGCGAAGCTTTCTTT. V gene TRBV6-1 combines with J gene TRBJ1-1; D ambiguous. The length of the CDR3 is 11 residues. The germline V and J ends were trimmed by 7 bases and 8 bases, with 11 bases remaining between them. Germline V CDR1 and CDR2: MNHNS, SASEGT.